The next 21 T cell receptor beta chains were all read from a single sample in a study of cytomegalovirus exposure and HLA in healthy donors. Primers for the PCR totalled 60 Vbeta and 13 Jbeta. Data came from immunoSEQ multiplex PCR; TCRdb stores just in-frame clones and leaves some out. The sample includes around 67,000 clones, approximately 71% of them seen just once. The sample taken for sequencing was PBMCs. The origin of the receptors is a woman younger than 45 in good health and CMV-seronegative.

The CDR3 spells CASSITSSEQYF. The DNA for the CDR3 is TGTGCCAGCAGCATTACTAGTTCCGAGCAGTACTTC. V is TRBV7-8 and J is TRBJ2-7, with D possibly being TRBD2 (5 bases). This CDR3 has 12 amino acids. CDR1 SGHVS and CDR2 FQNEAQ come from the germline V gene. Trimming cost V 5 bases and J 6 bases, with 11 bases left between them.

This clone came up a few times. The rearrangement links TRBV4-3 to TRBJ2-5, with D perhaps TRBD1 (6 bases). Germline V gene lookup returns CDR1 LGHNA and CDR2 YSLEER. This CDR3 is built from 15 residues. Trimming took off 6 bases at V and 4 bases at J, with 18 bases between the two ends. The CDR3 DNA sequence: TGCGCCAGCAGGGATCTAACAGGGAGAGGAGAGACCCAGTACTTC. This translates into CASRDLTGRGETQYF.

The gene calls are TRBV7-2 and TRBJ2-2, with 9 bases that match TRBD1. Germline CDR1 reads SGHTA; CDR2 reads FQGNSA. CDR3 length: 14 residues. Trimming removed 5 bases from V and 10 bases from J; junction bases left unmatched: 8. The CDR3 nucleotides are TGTGCCAGCAGCCCCGGGACAGGGATGGAGGAGCTGTTTTTT. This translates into CASSPGTGMEELFF.

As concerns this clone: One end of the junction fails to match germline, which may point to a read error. CDR3 bases: TGTTCCAGCAGCTCGGGACAGGACTACGAGCAGTACTTC. It translates to CSSSSGQDYEQYF. The chain links TRBV7-9 to TRBJ2-7; 8 bases fit TRBD1. CDR1 and CDR2 (germline): SEHNR, FQNEAQ (reference sequence). CDR3 size: 13 residues.

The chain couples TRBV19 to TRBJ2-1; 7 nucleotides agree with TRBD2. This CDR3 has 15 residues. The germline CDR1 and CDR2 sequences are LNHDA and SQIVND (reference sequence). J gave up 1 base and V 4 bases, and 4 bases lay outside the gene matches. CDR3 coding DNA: TGTGCCAGTAGTAGAAGTAGCGGGTCCTACAATGAGCAGTTCTTC. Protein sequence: CASSRSSGSYNEQFF.

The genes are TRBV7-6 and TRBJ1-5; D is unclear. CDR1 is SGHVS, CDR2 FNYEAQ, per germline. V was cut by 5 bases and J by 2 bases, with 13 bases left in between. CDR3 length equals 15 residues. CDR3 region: CASSLTMGRNQPQHF. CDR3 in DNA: TGTGCCAGCAGCCTCACTATGGGTCGCAATCAGCCCCAGCATTTT.

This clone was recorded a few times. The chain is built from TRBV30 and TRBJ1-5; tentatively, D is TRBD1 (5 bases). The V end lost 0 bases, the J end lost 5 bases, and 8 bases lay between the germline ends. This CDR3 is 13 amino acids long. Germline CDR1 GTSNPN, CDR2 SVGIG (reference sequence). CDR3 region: CAWSVAGDQPQHF. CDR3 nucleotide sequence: TGTGCCTGGAGTGTTGCGGGGGATCAGCCCCAGCATTTT.

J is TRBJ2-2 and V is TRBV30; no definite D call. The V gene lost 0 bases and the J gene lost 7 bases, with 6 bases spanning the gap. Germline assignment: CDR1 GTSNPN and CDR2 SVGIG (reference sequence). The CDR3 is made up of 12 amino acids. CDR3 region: CAWSVSIGELFF. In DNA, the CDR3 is TGTGCCTGGAGTGTAAGCATCGGGGAGCTGTTTTTT.

CDR3 nucleotide sequence: TGTGCCAGCGGGTTATCGGGACAGGGCTACGAGCAGTACTTC. It encodes CASGLSGQGYEQYF. J is TRBJ2-7 and V is TRBV27, with 9 nucleotides matching TRBD1. Losses at the gene ends were 8 bases for V and 3 bases for J; bases not matched to a gene: 8. The V gene's germline CDR1 is MNHEY and CDR2 SMNVEV (reference sequence). The CDR3 has 14 amino acids.

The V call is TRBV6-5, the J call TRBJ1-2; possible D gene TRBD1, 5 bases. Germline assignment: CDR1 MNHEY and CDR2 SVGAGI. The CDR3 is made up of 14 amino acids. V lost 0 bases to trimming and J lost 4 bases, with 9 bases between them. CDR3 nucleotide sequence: TGTGCCAGCAGTTACTCGGGACTGAGCTATGGCTACACCTTC. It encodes CASSYSGLSYGYTF.

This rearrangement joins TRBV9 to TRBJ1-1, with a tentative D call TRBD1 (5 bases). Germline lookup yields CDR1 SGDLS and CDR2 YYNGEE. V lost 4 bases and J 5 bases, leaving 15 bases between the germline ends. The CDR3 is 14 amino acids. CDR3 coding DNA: TGTGCCAGCAGCCGGGGGGGGAGAAGGACTGAAGCTTTCTTT. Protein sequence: CASSRGGRRTEAFF.

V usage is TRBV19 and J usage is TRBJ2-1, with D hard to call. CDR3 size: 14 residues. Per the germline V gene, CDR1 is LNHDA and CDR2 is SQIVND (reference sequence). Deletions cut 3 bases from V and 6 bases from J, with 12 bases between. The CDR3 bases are TGTGCCAGTAGTATCAGTCCACACAGCAATGAGCAGTTCTTC. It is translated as CASSISPHSNEQFF.

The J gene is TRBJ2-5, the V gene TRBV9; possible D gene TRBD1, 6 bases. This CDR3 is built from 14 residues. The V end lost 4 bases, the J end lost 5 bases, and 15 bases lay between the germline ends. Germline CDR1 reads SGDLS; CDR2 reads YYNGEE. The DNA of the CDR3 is TGTGCCAGCAGCTCCAGACCCCAGGGGGAGACCCAGTACTTC. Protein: CASSSRPQGETQYF.

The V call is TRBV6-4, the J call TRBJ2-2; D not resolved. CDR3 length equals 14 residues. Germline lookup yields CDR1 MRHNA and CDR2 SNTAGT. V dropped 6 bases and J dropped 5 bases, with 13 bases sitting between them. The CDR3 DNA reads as TGTGCCAGCAGCCCAGAAAGTTTAACCGGGGAGCTGTTTTTT. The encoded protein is CASSPESLTGELFF.

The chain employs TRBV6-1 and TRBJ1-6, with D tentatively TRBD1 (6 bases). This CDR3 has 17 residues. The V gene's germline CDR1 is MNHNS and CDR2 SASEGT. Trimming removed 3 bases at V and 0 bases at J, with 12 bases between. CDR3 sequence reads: CASSDYTGSSYNSPLHF. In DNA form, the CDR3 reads TGTGCCAGCAGTGACTATACAGGGAGCTCCTATAATTCACCCCTCCACTTT.

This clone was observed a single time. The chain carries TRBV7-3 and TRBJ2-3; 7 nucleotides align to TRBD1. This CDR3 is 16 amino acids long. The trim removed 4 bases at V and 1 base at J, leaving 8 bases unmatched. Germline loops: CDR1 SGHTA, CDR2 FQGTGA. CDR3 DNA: TGTGCCAGCAGCTCGAACCCCGGGACAGGCACAGATACGCAGTATTTT. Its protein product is CASSSNPGTGTDTQYF.

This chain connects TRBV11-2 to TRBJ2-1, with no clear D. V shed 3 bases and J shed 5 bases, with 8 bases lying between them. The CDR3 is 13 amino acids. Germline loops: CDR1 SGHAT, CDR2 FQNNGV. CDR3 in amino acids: CASSLPQNNEQFF. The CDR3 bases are TGTGCCAGCAGCTTGCCCCAGAACAATGAGCAGTTCTTC.

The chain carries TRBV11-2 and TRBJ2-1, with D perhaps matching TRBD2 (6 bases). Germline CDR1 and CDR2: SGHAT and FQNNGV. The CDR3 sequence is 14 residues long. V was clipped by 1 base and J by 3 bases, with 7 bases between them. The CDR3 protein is CASSLAGVYNEQFF. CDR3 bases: TGTGCCAGCAGCTTAGCGGGGGTCTACAATGAGCAGTTCTTC.

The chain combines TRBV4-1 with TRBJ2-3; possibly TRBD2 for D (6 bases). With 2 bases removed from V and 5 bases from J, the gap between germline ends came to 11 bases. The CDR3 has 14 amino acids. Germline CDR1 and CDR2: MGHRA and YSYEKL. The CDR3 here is CASSQPGEGDTQYF. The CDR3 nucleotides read TGCGCCAGCAGCCAACCGGGGGAAGGAGATACGCAGTATTTT.

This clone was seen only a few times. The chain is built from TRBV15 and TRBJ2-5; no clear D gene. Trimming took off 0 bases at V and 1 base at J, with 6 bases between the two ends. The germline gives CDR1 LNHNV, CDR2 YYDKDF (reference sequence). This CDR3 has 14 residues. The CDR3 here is CATSRDLAQETQYF. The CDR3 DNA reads TGTGCCACCAGCAGAGATTTGGCCCAAGAGACCCAGTACTTC.

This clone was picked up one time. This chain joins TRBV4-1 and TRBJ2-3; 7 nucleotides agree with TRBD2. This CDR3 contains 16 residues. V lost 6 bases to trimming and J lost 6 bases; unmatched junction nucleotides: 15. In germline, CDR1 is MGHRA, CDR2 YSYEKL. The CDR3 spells CASRASLGRGLDTQYF. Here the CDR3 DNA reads TGCGCCAGCAGGGCTTCCCTGGGGCGGGGGTTGGATACGCAGTATTTT.